Shown below are 15 T cell receptor beta chains from a single sample sequenced in a study of T cells in Graves' hyperthyroidism and ophthalmopathy. Regions amplified from RNA transcripts were the TCR beta CDR3 regions. HTBI primers were the set used in a first-round RT-PCR of the TCR CDR3. In TCRdb, the multiplex PCR reads were re-called with MiXCR into one record per CDR3 protein. The sample consists of fewer than 200,000 distinct CDR3 sequences, 15% to 20% of them appearing once. Source material: blood. The receptors shown here come from a woman in her fifties or sixties with Graves' hyperthyroidism.

This clonotype showed up many times. The J gene is TRBJ2-2, the V gene TRBV3-1; 9 nucleotides match TRBD1. CDR3 length equals 15 residues. Germline assignment: CDR1 LGHDT and CDR2 YNNKEL (reference sequence). Trimming removed 5 bases from V and 7 bases from J; junction bases left unmatched: 8. The CDR3, as DNA: TGTGCCAGCAGCAACAGGGGGCCCGCGGGCGGGGAGCTGTTTTTT. Encoded protein: CASSNRGPAGGELFF.

The sample holds many counts of this clonotype. The chain recombines TRBV27 with TRBJ2-3, with a weak D call TRBD1 (6 bases). Germline CDR1 reads MNHEY; CDR2 reads SMNVEV (reference sequence). Trimming removed 4 bases from V and 8 bases from J, with 25 bases in between. This CDR3 region has 17 residues. The CDR3 loop reads CASSSLTSGTPAGTQYF. CDR3 coding DNA: TGTGCCAGCAGTTCCCTAACATCCGGGACACCGGCGGGTACGCAGTATTTT.

The genes are TRBV12-3 or TRBV12-4 and TRBJ2-7, with D possibly TRBD2 on 5 matching bases. Deletions cut 4 bases from V and 5 bases from J, with 15 bases between. The CDR3 totals 14 residues. CDR3 coding DNA: TGTGCCAGCAGTTCTCTAGCAGTAAAAAACGAGCAGTACTTC. As protein: CASSSLAVKNEQYF.

This clonotype was seen at least ten times. V is TRBV10-3 and J is TRBJ1-1; no definite D call. The germline V gene encodes CDR1 ENHRY and CDR2 SYGVKD. The CDR3 sequence is 13 residues long. V lost 7 bases, J lost 5 bases, and 14 bases lay in between. CDR3 protein: CAITWGVRTEAFF. CDR3 coding DNA: TGTGCCATCACGTGGGGAGTAAGGACTGAAGCTTTCTTT.

The CDR3, as DNA: TGTGCCAGCAGCCAAGAACGGCTGGGGACGCAGTATTTT. Translated: CASSQERLGTQYF. V gene TRBV3-1 combines with J gene TRBJ2-3, with no clear D. Germline CDR1 is LGHDT and CDR2 is YNNKEL (reference sequence). This CDR3 is built from 13 residues. Trimming shortened V by 0 bases and J by 9 bases, and 10 bases separated the two germline ends.

This clonotype occurred many times. The J gene is TRBJ1-2, the V gene TRBV6-1; perhaps TRBD1 as D (6 bases). V shed 0 bases and J shed 4 bases, with 9 bases lying between them. Germline assignment: CDR1 MNHNS and CDR2 SASEGT. The CDR3 extends over 14 amino acids. The CDR3 here is CASSEAGGGYGYTF. CDR3 DNA sequence: TGTGCCAGCAGTGAAGCGGGGGGCGGCTATGGCTACACCTTC.

In its sample, this clonotype was seen many times. V usage is TRBV18 and J usage is TRBJ2-1, with a tentative D call TRBD2 (6 bases). CDR3 length equals 15 residues. V gave up 0 bases and J gave up 8 bases, with 14 bases separating them. The germline CDR1 and CDR2 sequences are KGHSH and LQKENI. The CDR3 region has the DNA TGTGCCAGCTCACCACCCGGAGGGGCTGGTGATGAGCAGTTCTTC. It specifies CASSPPGGAGDEQFF.

At least ten counts were recorded for this clonotype. The V gene is TRBV7-2, the J gene TRBJ1-1; D is perhaps TRBD1 (5 bases). CDR3 length: 14 residues. Germline values: CDR1 SGHTA, CDR2 FQGNSA. Trimming cost V 7 bases and J 5 bases, with 17 bases left between them. Here the CDR3 DNA reads TGTGCCAGCACCTTGGGGGGATGGGGGACTGAAGCTTTCTTT. Encoded protein: CASTLGGWGTEAFF.

Remarks on this clonotype: One base away lies a much larger clone, so this may be a sequencing read error. The chain combines TRBV28 with TRBJ2-4, with D unclear. CDR1 and CDR2 from the germline V gene are MDHEN and SYDVKM. The CDR3 has 13 amino acids. The CDR3 sequence is CASSLHLENVQYF. Here the CDR3 DNA reads TGTGCCAGCAGTTTACATCTGGAAAACGTTCAGTACTTC.

This clonotype was seen at least ten times. At one boundary the junction diverges from the germline segment, which might be a read error. The gene calls are TRBV24-1 and TRBJ2-5; D is unresolved. Germline V gene sequence: CDR1 KGHDR, CDR2 SFDVKD. This CDR3 is built from 14 residues. The CDR3 region is CATSVTGVQGTQYF. Written as DNA, the CDR3 is TGTGCCACCAGTGTGACGGGTGTCCAAGGGACCCAGTACTTC.

About this clonotype: One base away lies a much larger clone, so this may be a sequencing read error. The chain combines TRBV12-3 or TRBV12-4 with TRBJ2-1; 15 bases line up with TRBD2. The CDR3 runs 15 residues. CDR3 sequence: CASGFLGLAGGRQFF. The CDR3 DNA reads as TGTGCCAGCGGTTTCTTAGGACTAGCGGGGGGGCGGCAGTTCTTC.

This clonotype was found many times. The V call is TRBV27, the J call TRBJ2-7; TRBD2 aligns across 8 bases. Germline CDR1 and CDR2: MNHEY and SMNVEV (reference sequence). The CDR3 is 15 residues long. The V segment lost 3 bases and the J segment 2 bases; nucleotides outside the gene matches: 6. CDR3: CASSLAASGPYEQYF. In nucleotides, the CDR3 is TGTGCCAGCAGTTTGGCGGCTAGCGGGCCCTACGAGCAGTACTTC.

In this sample, this clonotype turned up many times. This chain joins TRBV20-1 and TRBJ1-5; possible D gene TRBD1, 5 bases. Germline V lookup: CDR1 DFQATT, CDR2 SNEGSKA (reference sequence). The CDR3 length is 16 residues. Trimming removed 0 bases at V and 2 bases at J, with 14 bases between. The DNA for the CDR3 is TGCAGTGCTAGAGACGAAGTCGGAGGGGGCAATCAGCCCCAGCATTTT. It codes for CSARDEVGGGNQPQHF.

This clonotype was counted many times. This chain uses TRBV5-6 with TRBJ2-7; D call uncertain. V gave up 4 bases and J gave up 0 bases, with 5 bases separating them. The CDR3 contains 12 residues. Germline CDR1 and CDR2: SGHDT and YYEEEE. This CDR3 reads CASSLSSYEQYF. The CDR3 DNA is TGTGCCAGCAGCCTCAGCTCCTACGAGCAGTACTTC.

This clonotype was detected ten times or more. The V gene is TRBV10-3, the J gene TRBJ1-1; D is unclear. The V gene lost 2 bases and the J gene lost 3 bases, with 13 bases spanning the gap. There are 15 residues in the CDR3. The germline gives CDR1 ENHRY, CDR2 SYGVKD. The CDR3 nucleotides read TGTGCCATCAGTGAGGGAAGGGCGAGGGACACTGAAGCTTTCTTT. It codes for CAISEGRARDTEAFF.